The present T cell receptor (beta chain) was sequenced within a study of T cell changes during pregnancy in multiple sclerosis (dated by TCRdb to between 2019 and 2020). Regarding the research as a whole: Changes in the T cell repertoire over the course of pregnancy were examined in this study in women with multiple sclerosis.

Turning to this clone: The antigen it recognizes is unknown. Base qualities are missing; no much larger clone stands one base away.

The CDR3 spans 13 residues, from the cysteine through the phenylalanine. Of the read, only the CDR3 DNA is kept; its 39 bases are in frame from base 1. Trimming costs V 4 bases and J 7 bases, and their ends lie 14 bases apart. Sequences SGHRS (CDR1) and YFSETQ (CDR2) are obtained from the germline V gene. Libraries were constructed by the immunoSEQ multiplex PCR assay. The table comes from immuneACCESS by way of TCRdb, which keeps in-frame sequences with V and J called. Part of the clones is missing from these tables; in studies checked, under half for an unresolved V gene and the rest for unknown reasons. The table for this sample lists about 83,000 clones; about 96% of them were counted only once. Together, the top ten hold over 0.95% of the sample.

The clonotype originates from a female donor with multiple sclerosis, enrolled in a pregnancy study. In this chain, TRBV5-1 is recombined with TRBJ1-1; confidence is insufficient to name the D gene. Sequencing used peripheral blood, obtained in the second trimester of pregnancy. The CDR3 protein is CASSPSPAGEAFF. The DNA is TGCGCCAGCAGCCCAAGCCCGGCGGGTGAAGCTTTCTTT.